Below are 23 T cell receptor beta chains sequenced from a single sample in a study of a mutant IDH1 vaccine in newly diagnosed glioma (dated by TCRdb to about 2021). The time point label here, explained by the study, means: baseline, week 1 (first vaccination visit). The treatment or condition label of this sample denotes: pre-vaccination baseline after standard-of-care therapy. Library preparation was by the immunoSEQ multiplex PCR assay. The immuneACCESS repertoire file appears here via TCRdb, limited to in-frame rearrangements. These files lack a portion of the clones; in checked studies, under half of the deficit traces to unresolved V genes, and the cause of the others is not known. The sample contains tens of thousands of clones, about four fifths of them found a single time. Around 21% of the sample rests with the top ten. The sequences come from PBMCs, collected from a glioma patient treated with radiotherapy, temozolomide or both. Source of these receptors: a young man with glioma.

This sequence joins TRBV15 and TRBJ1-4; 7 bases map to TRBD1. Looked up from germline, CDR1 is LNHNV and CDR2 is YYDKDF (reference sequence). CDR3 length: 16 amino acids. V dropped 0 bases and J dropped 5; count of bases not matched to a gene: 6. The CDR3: CATSRDRDSRNEKLFF. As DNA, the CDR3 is TGTGCCACCAGCAGAGACCGGGACAGCCGAAATGAAAAACTGTTTTTT.

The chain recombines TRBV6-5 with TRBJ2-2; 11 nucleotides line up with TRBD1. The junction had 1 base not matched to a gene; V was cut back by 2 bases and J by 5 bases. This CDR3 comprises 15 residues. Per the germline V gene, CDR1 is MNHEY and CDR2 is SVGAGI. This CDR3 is CASSYGQGATGELFF. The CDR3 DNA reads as TGTGCCAGCAGTTACGGACAGGGGGCTACCGGGGAGCTGTTTTTT.

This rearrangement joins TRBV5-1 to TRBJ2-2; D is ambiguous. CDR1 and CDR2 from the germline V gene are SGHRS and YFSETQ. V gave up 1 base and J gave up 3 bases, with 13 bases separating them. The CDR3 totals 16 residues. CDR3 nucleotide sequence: TGCGCCAGCAGCTTGTCCCCAGGTGGTTACACCGGGGAGCTGTTTTTT. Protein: CASSLSPGGYTGELFF.

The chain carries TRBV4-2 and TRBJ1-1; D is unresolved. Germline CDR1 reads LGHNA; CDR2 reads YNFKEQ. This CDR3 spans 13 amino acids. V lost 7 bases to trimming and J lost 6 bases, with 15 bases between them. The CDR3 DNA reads TGTGCCAGCACCCCGGACGGTCGCCCTGAAGCTTTCTTT. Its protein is CASTPDGRPEAFF.

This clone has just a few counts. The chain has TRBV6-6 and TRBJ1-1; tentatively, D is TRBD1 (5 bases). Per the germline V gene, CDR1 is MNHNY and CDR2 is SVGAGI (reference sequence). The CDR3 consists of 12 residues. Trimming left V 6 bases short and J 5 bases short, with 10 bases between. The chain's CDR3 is CASRSGYTEAFF. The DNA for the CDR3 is TGTGCCAGCAGGTCAGGGTATACTGAAGCTTTCTTT.

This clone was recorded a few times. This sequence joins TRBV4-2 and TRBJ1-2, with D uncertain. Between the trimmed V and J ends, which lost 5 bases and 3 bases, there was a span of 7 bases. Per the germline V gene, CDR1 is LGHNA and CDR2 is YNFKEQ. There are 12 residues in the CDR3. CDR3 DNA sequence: TGTGCCAGCAGCAGGAGTTACTATGGCTACACCTTC. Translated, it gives CASSRSYYGYTF.

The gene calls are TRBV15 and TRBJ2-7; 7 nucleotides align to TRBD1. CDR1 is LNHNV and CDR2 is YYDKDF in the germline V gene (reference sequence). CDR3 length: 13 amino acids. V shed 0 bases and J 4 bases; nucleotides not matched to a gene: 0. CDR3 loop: CATSREQGYEQYF. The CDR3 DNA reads TGTGCCACCAGCAGAGAACAGGGGTACGAGCAGTACTTC.

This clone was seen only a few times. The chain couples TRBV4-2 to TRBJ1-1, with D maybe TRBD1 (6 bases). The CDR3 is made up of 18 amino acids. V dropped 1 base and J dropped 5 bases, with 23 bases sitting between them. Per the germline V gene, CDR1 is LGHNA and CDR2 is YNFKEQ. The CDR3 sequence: CASSQVRGAPRRGTEAFF. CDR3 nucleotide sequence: TGTGCCAGCAGCCAAGTTCGGGGGGCGCCCCGACGGGGGACTGAAGCTTTCTTT.

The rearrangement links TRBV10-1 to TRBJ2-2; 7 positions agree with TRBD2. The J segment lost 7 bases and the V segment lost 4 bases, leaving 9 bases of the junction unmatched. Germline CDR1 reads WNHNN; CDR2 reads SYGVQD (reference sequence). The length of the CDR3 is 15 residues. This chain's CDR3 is CASSGEAGDDGELFF. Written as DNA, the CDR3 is TGCGCCAGCAGTGGTGAGGCGGGGGACGACGGGGAGCTGTTTTTT.

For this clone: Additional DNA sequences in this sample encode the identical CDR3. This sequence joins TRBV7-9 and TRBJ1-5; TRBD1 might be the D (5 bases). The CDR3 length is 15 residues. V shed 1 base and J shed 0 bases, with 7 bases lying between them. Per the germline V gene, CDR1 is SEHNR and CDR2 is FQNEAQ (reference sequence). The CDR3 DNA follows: TGTGCCAGCAGCTTAGGGGGGTATAGCAATCAGCCCCAGCATTTT. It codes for CASSLGGYSNQPQHF.

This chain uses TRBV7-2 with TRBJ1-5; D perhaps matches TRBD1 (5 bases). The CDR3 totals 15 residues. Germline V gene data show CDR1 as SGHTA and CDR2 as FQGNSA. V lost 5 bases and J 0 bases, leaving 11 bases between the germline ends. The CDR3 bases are TGTGCCAGCAGCCTAGGGGCCGTTAGCAATCAGCCCCAGCATTTT. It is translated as CASSLGAVSNQPQHF.

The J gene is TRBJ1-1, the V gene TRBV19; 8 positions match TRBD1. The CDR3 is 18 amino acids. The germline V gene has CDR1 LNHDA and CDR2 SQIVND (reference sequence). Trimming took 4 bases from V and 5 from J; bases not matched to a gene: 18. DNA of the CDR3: TGTGCCAGTAGTACACTACCCCAGGGGGCCGGTTGGGGGACTGAAGCTTTCTTT. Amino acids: CASSTLPQGAGWGTEAFF.

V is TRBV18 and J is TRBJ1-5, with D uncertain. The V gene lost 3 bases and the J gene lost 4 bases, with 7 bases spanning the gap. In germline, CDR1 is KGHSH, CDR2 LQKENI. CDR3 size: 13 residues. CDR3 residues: CASSPSANQPQHF. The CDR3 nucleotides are TGTGCCAGCTCACCCTCCGCTAATCAGCCCCAGCATTTT.

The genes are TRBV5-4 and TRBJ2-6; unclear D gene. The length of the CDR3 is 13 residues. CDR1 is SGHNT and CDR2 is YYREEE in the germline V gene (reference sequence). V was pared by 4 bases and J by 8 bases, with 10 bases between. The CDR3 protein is CASSQRGTNVLTF. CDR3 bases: TGTGCCAGCAGCCAGCGTGGAACCAACGTCCTGACTTTC.

The chain's CDR3 is CTSSPQCSGTRCYEQYF. CDR3 nucleotides: TGCACCAGCAGCCCGCAGTGCTCCGGGACTAGATGCTACGAGCAGTACTTC. The chain carries TRBV1 and TRBJ2-7; the table's D call, TRBD2, has no DNA check behind it. TRBV1 is a recognized pseudogene. CDR3 length: 17 residues.

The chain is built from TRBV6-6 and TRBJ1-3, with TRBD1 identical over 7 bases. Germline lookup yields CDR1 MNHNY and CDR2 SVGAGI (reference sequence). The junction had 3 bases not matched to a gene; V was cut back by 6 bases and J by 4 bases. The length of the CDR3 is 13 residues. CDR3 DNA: TGTGCCAGCAGCCGACAGGGAGGAAACACCATATATTTT. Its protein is CASSRQGGNTIYF.

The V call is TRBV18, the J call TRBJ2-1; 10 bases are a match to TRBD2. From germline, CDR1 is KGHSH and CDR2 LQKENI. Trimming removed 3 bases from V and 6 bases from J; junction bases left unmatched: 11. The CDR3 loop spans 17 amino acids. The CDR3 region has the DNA TGTGCCAGCTCACCGGAGCGGGGGGGCCAATACGTCAATGAGCAGTTCTTC. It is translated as CASSPERGGQYVNEQFF.

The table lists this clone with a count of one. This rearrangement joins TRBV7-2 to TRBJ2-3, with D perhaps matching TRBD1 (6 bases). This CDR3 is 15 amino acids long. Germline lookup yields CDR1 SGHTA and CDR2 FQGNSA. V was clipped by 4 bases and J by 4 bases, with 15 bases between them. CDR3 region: CASSSPAEGADTQYF. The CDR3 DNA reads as TGTGCCAGCAGCTCTCCGGCAGAGGGGGCAGATACGCAGTATTTT.

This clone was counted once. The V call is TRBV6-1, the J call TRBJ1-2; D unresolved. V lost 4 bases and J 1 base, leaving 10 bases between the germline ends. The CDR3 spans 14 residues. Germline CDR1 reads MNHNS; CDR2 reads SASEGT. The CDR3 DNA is TGTGCCAGCAGTGCCCAACTCCGTAACTATGGCTACACCTTC. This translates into CASSAQLRNYGYTF.

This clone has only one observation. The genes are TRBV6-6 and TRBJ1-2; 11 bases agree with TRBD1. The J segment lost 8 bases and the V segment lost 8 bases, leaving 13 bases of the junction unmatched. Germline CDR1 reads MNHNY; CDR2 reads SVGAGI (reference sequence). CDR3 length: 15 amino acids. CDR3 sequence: CASGPRTGGYGGYTF. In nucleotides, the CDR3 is TGTGCCAGCGGCCCGCGGACAGGGGGCTACGGCGGCTACACCTTC.

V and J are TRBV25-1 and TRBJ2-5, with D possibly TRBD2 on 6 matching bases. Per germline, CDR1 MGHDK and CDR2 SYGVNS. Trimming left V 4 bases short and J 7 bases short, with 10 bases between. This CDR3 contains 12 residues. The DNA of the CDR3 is TGTGCCAGCAGTGTCCCCGGGGGGACCCAGTACTTC. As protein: CASSVPGGTQYF. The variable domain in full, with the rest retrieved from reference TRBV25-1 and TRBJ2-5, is EADIYQTPRYLVIGTGKKITLECSQTMGHDKMYWYQQDPGMELHLIHYSYGVNSTEKGDLSSESTVSRIRTEHFPLTLESARPSHTSQYLCASSVPGGTQYFGPGTRLLVL.

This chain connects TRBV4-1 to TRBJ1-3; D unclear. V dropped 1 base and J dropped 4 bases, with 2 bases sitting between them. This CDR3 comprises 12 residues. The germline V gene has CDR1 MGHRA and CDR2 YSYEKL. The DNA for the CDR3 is TGCGCCAGCAGCCAAGTAGGAAACACCATATATTTT. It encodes CASSQVGNTIYF.

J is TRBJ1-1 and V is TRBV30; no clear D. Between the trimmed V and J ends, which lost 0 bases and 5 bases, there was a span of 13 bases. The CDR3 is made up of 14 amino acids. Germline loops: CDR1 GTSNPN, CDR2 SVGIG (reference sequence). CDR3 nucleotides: TGTGCCTGGAGTGTAGGCCAAGATTGGACTGAAGCTTTCTTT. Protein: CAWSVGQDWTEAFF.